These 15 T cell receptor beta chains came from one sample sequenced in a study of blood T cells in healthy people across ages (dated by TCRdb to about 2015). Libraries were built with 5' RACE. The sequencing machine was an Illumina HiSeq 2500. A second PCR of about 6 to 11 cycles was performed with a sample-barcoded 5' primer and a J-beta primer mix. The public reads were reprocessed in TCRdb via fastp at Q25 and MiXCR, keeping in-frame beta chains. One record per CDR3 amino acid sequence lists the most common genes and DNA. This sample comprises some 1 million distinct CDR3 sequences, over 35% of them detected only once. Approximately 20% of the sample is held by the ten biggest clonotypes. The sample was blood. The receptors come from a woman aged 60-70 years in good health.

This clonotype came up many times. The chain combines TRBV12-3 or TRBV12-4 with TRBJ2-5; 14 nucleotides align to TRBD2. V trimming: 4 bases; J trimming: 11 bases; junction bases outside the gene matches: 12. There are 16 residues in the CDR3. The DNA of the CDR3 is TGTGCCAGCAGTTCAGCAGCGGGACTAGCGGGGGCAGAGCAGTACTTC. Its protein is CASSSAAGLAGAEQYF.

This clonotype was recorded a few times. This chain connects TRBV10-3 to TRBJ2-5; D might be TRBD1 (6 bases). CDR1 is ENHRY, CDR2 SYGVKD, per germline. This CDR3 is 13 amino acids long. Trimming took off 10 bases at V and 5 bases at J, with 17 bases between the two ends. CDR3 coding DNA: TGTGCCACCAACACAGGGTTAGGGGAGACCCAGTACTTC. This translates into CATNTGLGETQYF.

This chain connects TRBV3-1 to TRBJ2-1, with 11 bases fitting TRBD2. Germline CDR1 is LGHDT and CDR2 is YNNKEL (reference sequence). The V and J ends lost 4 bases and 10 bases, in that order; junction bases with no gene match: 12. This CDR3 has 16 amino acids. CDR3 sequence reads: CASSLRLAGQRVEQFF. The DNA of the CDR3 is TGTGCCAGCAGCCTTCGACTAGCGGGGCAAAGGGTAGAGCAGTTCTTC.

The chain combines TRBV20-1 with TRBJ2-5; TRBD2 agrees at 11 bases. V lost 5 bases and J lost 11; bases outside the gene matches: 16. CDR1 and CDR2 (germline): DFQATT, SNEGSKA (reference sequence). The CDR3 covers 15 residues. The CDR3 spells CSAPPLAGEDNGQYF. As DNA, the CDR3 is TGCAGTGCTCCACCACTAGCGGGAGAAGACAATGGGCAGTACTTC.

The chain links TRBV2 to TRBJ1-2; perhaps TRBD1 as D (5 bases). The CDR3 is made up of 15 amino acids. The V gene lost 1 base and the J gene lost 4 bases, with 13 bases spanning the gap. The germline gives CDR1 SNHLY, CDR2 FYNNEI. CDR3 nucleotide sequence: TGTGCCAGCAGTGAAGGTCAGAGGGGAGGCTATGGCTACACCTTC. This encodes CASSEGQRGGYGYTF.

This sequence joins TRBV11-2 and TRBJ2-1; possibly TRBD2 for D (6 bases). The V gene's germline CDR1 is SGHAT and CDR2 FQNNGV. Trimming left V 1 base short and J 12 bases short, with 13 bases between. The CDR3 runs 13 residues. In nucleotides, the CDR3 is TGTGCCAGCAGCTTAGGACTAGTCTTAGGGCAGTTCTTC. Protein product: CASSLGLVLGQFF.

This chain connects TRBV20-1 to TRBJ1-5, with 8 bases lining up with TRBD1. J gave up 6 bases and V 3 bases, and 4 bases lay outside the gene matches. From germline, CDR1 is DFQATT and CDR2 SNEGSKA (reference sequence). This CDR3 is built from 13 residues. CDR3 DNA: TGCAGTGCTAGGACAGGGGTTAGTCAGCCCCAGCATTTT. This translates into CSARTGVSQPQHF.

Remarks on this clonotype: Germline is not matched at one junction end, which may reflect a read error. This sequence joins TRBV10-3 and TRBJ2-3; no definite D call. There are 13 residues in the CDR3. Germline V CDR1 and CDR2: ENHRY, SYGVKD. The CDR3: CAVRSQAGDTQYF. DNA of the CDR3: TGTGCCGTCAGGAGTCAGGCCGGGGATACGCAGTATTTT.

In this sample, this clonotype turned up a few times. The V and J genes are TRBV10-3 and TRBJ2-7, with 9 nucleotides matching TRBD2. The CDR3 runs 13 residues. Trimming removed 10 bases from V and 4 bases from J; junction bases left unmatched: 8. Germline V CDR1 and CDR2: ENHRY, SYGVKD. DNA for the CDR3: TGTGCCACCGCCCGACTAGCGGAGTACGAGCAGTACTTC. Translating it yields CATARLAEYEQYF.

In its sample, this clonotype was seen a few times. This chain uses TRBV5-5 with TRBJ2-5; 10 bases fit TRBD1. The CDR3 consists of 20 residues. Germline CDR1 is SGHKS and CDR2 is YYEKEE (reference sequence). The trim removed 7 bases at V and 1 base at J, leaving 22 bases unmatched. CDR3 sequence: CASFAAGGTGVASFQETQYF. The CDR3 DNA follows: TGTGCCAGCTTTGCGGCTGGAGGGACAGGGGTCGCCAGTTTCCAAGAGACCCAGTACTTC. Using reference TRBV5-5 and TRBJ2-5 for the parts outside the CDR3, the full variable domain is DAGVTQSPTHLIKTRGQQVTLRCSPISGHKSVSWYQQVLGQGPQFIFQYYEKEERGRGNFPDRFSARQFPNYSSELNVNALLLGDSALYLCASFAAGGTGVASFQETQYFGPGTRLLVL.

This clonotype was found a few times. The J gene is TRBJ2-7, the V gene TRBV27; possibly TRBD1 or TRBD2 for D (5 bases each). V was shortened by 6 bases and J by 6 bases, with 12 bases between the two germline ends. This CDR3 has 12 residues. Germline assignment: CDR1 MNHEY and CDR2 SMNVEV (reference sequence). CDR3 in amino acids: CASSHLGREQYF. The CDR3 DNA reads TGTGCCAGCAGCCACCTGGGACGCGAGCAGTACTTC.

CDR3 nucleotides: TGCAGTGCTAGAGATTTGGGGACCGTAGGGTGCACCTTC. Translation: CSARDLGTVGCTF. The rearrangement links TRBV20-1 to TRBJ1-2, with a possible D match to TRBD1 (5 bases). This CDR3 has 13 amino acids. Trimming removed 0 bases from V and 13 bases from J, with 18 bases in between. Germline loops: CDR1 DFQATT, CDR2 SNEGSKA (reference sequence).

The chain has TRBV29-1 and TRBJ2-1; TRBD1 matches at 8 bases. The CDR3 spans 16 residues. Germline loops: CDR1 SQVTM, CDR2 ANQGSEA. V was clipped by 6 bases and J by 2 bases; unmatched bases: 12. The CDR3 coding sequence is TGCAGCGTCTCACCAAGCCACAGGGGGACCTACAATGAGCAGTTCTTC. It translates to CSVSPSHRGTYNEQFF.

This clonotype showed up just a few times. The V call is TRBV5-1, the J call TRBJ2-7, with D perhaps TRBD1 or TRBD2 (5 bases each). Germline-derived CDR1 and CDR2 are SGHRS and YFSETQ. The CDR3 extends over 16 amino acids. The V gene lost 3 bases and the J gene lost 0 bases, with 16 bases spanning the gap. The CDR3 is CASSWGLAPSSYEQYF. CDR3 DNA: TGCGCCAGCAGCTGGGGGTTAGCGCCGAGCTCCTACGAGCAGTACTTC.

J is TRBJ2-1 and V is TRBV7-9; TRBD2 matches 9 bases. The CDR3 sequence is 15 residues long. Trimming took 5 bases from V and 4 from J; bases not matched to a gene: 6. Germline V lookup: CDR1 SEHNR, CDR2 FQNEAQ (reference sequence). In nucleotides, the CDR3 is TGTGCCAGCAGCGTCGCTAGCGGGAAATACAATGAGCAGTTCTTC. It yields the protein CASSVASGKYNEQFF.